What follows are 26 T cell receptor beta chains derived from one specimen sequenced in a study of human T cells and chemical hapten exposure. Specified time point: patch test 2, 6 weeks after DPC sensitization. Treatment reported: therapeutic diphenylcyclopropenone sensitization with weekly scalp DPC. From the RACE reads, TCRdb called clonotypes with MiXCR, one entry per CDR3 protein. The sample has roughly 54,000 distinct CDR3 sequences, about 10% seen once. The sequenced sample was whole blood, obtained in connection with sensitization to the hapten diphenylcyclopropenone (DPC). The receptors were sampled from a woman aged 50 to 65 with alopecia areata. Some clones in this sample may be carry-over from other donors' samples.

This clonotype was observed a few times. The chain links TRBV7-9 to TRBJ1-6; the D gene is possibly TRBD1 (6 bases). V dropped 6 bases and J dropped 4 bases, with 10 bases sitting between them. The CDR3 loop spans 14 amino acids. Germline CDR1 reads SEHNR; CDR2 reads FQNEAQ (reference sequence). CDR3 amino acids: CASRPTGYNSPLHF. In DNA, the CDR3 is TGTGCCAGCAGGCCTACAGGGTATAATTCACCCCTCCACTTT.

This clonotype occurred a few times. V is TRBV6-2 or TRBV6-3 and J is TRBJ2-4; D may be TRBD1 (5 bases). The CDR3 is made up of 20 amino acids. Germline assignment: CDR1 MNHEY and CDR2 SVGEGT. V lost 0 bases to trimming and J lost 2 bases, with 23 bases between them. CDR3 amino acids: CASSYSPVGPGPATKNIQYF. CDR3 DNA sequence: TGTGCCAGCAGTTACTCCCCAGTCGGGCCAGGGCCAGCTACCAAAAACATTCAGTACTTC.

The table lists this clonotype with many counts. The chain links TRBV29-1 to TRBJ2-3, with D possibly matching TRBD2 (5 bases). Trimming removed 4 bases at V and 5 bases at J, with 13 bases between. This CDR3 is built from 13 residues. Germline CDR1 is SQVTM and CDR2 is ANQGSEA. The DNA of the CDR3 is TGCAGCGTTGGAAGGACCGAGGGAGATACGCAGTATTTT. Its translation is CSVGRTEGDTQYF.

This chain joins TRBV12-3 or TRBV12-4 and TRBJ2-3, with D perhaps being TRBD1 or TRBD2 (6 bases each). The CDR3 runs 13 residues. Trimming pared 5 bases from V and 7 bases from J, leaving 13 bases between. For the CDR3, the DNA is TGTGCCAGCAGTCTAAGAGGGGGGAATACGCAGTATTTT. It specifies CASSLRGGNTQYF.

This clonotype showed up many times. The chain uses TRBV28 and TRBJ2-7; TRBD2 agrees at 7 bases. The V and J ends lost 5 bases and 4 bases, in that order; junction bases with no gene match: 14. The CDR3 has 16 residues. CDR1 MDHEN and CDR2 SYDVKM come from the germline V gene. In nucleotides, the CDR3 is TGTGCCAGCAGTCCATCTAGCGGCTCCTTCAAATACGAGCAGTACTTC. Its protein is CASSPSSGSFKYEQYF.

This clonotype was seen more than once but under ten times. V gene TRBV7-9 combines with J gene TRBJ2-1, with D possibly being TRBD2 (7 bases). Per the germline V gene, CDR1 is SEHNR and CDR2 is FQNEAQ (reference sequence). Trimming stripped 2 bases from V and 1 base from J, with 12 bases between. The CDR3 is 16 residues long. The CDR3 bases are TGTGCCAGCAGCTTACGGGGGCGGGAGTCCTACAATGAGCAGTTCTTC. The encoded protein is CASSLRGRESYNEQFF.

This clonotype was observed at least ten times. This chain joins TRBV27 and TRBJ1-2; D is unclear. Trimming left V 0 bases short and J 2 bases short, with 7 bases between. CDR3 size: 14 residues. Germline assignment: CDR1 MNHEY and CDR2 SMNVEV (reference sequence). This chain's CDR3 is CASSLSPGNYGYTF. The DNA for the CDR3 is TGTGCCAGCAGTTTATCACCGGGAAACTATGGCTACACCTTC.

This clonotype was counted many times. The chain employs TRBV18 and TRBJ1-1; TRBD1 is a possible D gene (5 bases). Germline loops: CDR1 KGHSH, CDR2 LQKENI. V was clipped by 5 bases and J by 2 bases, with 9 bases between them. The CDR3 totals 13 residues. In DNA, the CDR3 is TGTGCCAGCTCAAGAGACAGTAACACTGAAGCTTTCTTT. This codes for CASSRDSNTEAFF.

The chain recombines TRBV18 with TRBJ2-1; unclear D gene. This CDR3 contains 13 residues. In germline, CDR1 is KGHSH, CDR2 LQKENI. V dropped 2 bases and J dropped 5 bases, with 7 bases sitting between them. The DNA for the CDR3 is TGTGCCAGCTCACCAGACTTGCACAATGAGCAGTTCTTC. Its translation is CASSPDLHNEQFF.

This clonotype was recorded many times. V gene TRBV6-6 combines with J gene TRBJ1-6; D gene uncertain. The CDR3 is made up of 12 amino acids. Germline loops: CDR1 MNHNY, CDR2 SVGAGI (reference sequence). Deletions cut 2 bases from V and 12 bases from J, with 8 bases between. The CDR3 reads CASSYGGEPLHF. CDR3 coding DNA: TGTGCCAGCAGTTACGGAGGTGAACCCCTCCACTTT.

This clonotype occurred many times. V is TRBV29-1 and J is TRBJ1-2; TRBD1 agrees at 9 bases. This CDR3 is built from 14 residues. The V segment lost 1 base and the J segment 5 bases; nucleotides outside the gene matches: 5. CDR1 and CDR2 from the germline V gene are SQVTM and ANQGSEA. CDR3 coding DNA: TGCAGCGTTGAAGGGACAGGGGCGTGGTATGGCTACACCTTC. Residues: CSVEGTGAWYGYTF.

This clonotype was observed many times. The chain combines TRBV10-3 with TRBJ1-2; no firm D call. This CDR3 is 13 amino acids long. The germline V and J ends were trimmed by 3 bases and 2 bases, with 7 bases remaining between them. Germline V gene sequence: CDR1 ENHRY, CDR2 SYGVKD. The CDR3 DNA is TGTGCCATCAGTGAAGAACAGAACTATGGCTACACCTTC. The encoded protein is CAISEEQNYGYTF.

This clonotype was observed at least ten times. V usage is TRBV6-5 and J usage is TRBJ1-1; 9 nucleotides match TRBD1. The CDR3 totals 14 residues. Germline V gives CDR1 MNHEY, CDR2 SVGAGI. With V trimmed by 6 bases and J by 5 bases, 7 bases remained unmatched. CDR3 in DNA: TGTGCCAGCAGCATAGGACAGGGGAGGACTGAAGCTTTCTTT. It translates to CASSIGQGRTEAFF.

This chain connects TRBV7-9 to TRBJ1-1; D is ambiguous. Germline values: CDR1 SEHNR, CDR2 FQNEAQ (reference sequence). V lost 8 bases to trimming and J lost 4 bases, with 17 bases between them. The CDR3 totals 14 residues. CDR3 region: CASRARAGGTEAFF. Written as DNA, the CDR3 is TGTGCCAGCCGAGCTCGGGCAGGCGGCACTGAAGCTTTCTTT.

This clonotype was observed a few times. This chain connects TRBV28 to TRBJ2-7; perhaps TRBD1 as D (6 bases). The CDR3 runs 13 residues. Trimming pared 6 bases from V and 2 bases from J, leaving 11 bases between. Germline CDR1 MDHEN, CDR2 SYDVKM. The CDR3 sequence: CASRATGPYEQYF. For the CDR3, the DNA is TGTGCCAGCAGGGCGACAGGACCCTACGAGCAGTACTTC.

This clonotype was counted only a few times. The V gene is TRBV10-3, the J gene TRBJ2-2; either TRBD1 or TRBD2 may supply D (5 bases each). The germline V gene has CDR1 ENHRY and CDR2 SYGVKD. With 9 bases removed from V and 2 bases from J, the gap between germline ends came to 16 bases. The CDR3 totals 15 residues. CDR3 residues: CAITSGTVNTGELFF. The CDR3 nucleotides read TGTGCCATTACCTCCGGGACGGTAAACACCGGGGAGCTGTTTTTT.

The gene calls are TRBV7-9 and TRBJ2-1, with 7 bases identical to TRBD1. Germline V gives CDR1 SEHNR, CDR2 FQNEAQ (reference sequence). There are 13 residues in the CDR3. J gave up 4 bases and V 7 bases, and 4 bases lay outside the gene matches. In DNA form, the CDR3 reads TGTGCCAGCATCCCAGGGGGTTACAATGAGCAGTTCTTC. Its protein is CASIPGGYNEQFF.

This clonotype was detected many times. This chain joins TRBV10-3 and TRBJ1-1; the D gene is possibly TRBD1 (6 bases). Germline V gene data show CDR1 as ENHRY and CDR2 as SYGVKD. The CDR3 consists of 13 residues. The ends were cut back, 6 bases at V and 1 base at J, with 9 bases in the middle. CDR3 coding DNA: TGTGCCATCAGCCCGACAGGGAACACTGAAGCTTTCTTT. It specifies CAISPTGNTEAFF.

The genes are TRBV6-1 and TRBJ2-4, with D tentatively TRBD2 (7 bases). CDR1 MNHNS and CDR2 SASEGT come from the germline V gene. This CDR3 has 15 residues. The V end lost 6 bases, the J end lost 1 base, and 13 bases lay between the germline ends. The DNA of the CDR3 is TGTGCCAGCAGCGCGGGGGCGGCGGCCAAAAACATTCAGTACTTC. Translating it yields CASSAGAAAKNIQYF.

V is TRBV12-3 or TRBV12-4 and J is TRBJ2-7, with D unclear. Trimming took off 2 bases at V and 10 bases at J, with 9 bases between the two ends. The CDR3 runs 11 residues. DNA of the CDR3: TGTGCCAGCAGTTTACAAACCCTACAGTACTTC. It translates to CASSLQTLQYF.

This clonotype has at least ten counts. The chain combines TRBV29-1 with TRBJ1-1; no definite D call. Germline V gene lookup returns CDR1 SQVTM and CDR2 ANQGSEA. CDR3 length: 13 residues. With 5 bases removed from V and 8 bases from J, the gap between germline ends came to 18 bases. CDR3 protein: CSVSEGWRAEAFF. CDR3 bases: TGCAGCGTTTCGGAGGGTTGGCGCGCGGAAGCTTTCTTT.

CDR3 nucleotide sequence: TGTGCCAGCAGTTACCCGGGACCAAACATTCAGTACTTC. Protein product: CASSYPGPNIQYF. This rearrangement joins TRBV6-2 or TRBV6-3 to TRBJ2-4, with D tentatively TRBD1 or TRBD2 (5 bases each). CDR1 is MNHEY and CDR2 is SVGEGT in the germline V gene. There are 13 residues in the CDR3. The V and J ends lost 2 bases and 6 bases respectively, with 8 bases between them.

The chain employs TRBV9 and TRBJ1-6, with D unclear. This CDR3 comprises 14 residues. CDR1 SGDLS and CDR2 YYNGEE come from the germline V gene. V was clipped by 3 bases and J by 7 bases, with 11 bases between them. Here the CDR3 DNA reads TGTGCCAGCAGCGGGACGGAAGGAAATTCACCCCTCCACTTT. Translating gives CASSGTEGNSPLHF.

This clonotype was seen a handful of times. The chain joins TRBV19 to TRBJ1-2; D ambiguous. Germline CDR1 reads LNHDA; CDR2 reads SQIVND (reference sequence). Trimming pared 3 bases from V and 3 bases from J, leaving 14 bases between. This CDR3 spans 15 amino acids. The CDR3 sequence: CASSILARSDYGYTF. CDR3 coding DNA: TGTGCCAGTAGTATTCTTGCCAGGTCGGACTATGGCTACACCTTC. Using reference TRBV19 and TRBJ1-2 for the parts outside the CDR3, the full variable domain is DGGITQSPKYLFRKEGQNVTLSCEQNLNHDAMYWYRQDPGQGLRLIYYSQIVNDFQKGDIAEGYSVSREKKESFPLTVTSAQKNPTAFYLCASSILARSDYGYTFGSGTRLTVV.

The DNA of the CDR3 is TGTGCCACCAGTGATTTGTTTACCGGGACAGGGGGTATTGAGCAGTTCTTC. Its translation: CATSDLFTGTGGIEQFF. This rearrangement joins TRBV24-1 to TRBJ2-1; 11 bases map to TRBD1. The germline V gene has CDR1 KGHDR and CDR2 SFDVKD. The V segment lost 0 bases and the J segment 9 bases; nucleotides outside the gene matches: 9. The CDR3 sequence is 17 residues long.

A few counts support this clonotype. The chain is built from TRBV7-9 and TRBJ1-1; 9 positions agree with TRBD1. Germline-derived CDR1 and CDR2 are SEHNR and FQNEAQ (reference sequence). V was clipped by 3 bases and J by 4 bases; unmatched bases: 6. The CDR3 has 15 residues. The CDR3 DNA reads TGTGCCAGCAGCTTGGCGGGACAGGGCGGCACTGAAGCTTTCTTT. Translation gives CASSLAGQGGTEAFF.